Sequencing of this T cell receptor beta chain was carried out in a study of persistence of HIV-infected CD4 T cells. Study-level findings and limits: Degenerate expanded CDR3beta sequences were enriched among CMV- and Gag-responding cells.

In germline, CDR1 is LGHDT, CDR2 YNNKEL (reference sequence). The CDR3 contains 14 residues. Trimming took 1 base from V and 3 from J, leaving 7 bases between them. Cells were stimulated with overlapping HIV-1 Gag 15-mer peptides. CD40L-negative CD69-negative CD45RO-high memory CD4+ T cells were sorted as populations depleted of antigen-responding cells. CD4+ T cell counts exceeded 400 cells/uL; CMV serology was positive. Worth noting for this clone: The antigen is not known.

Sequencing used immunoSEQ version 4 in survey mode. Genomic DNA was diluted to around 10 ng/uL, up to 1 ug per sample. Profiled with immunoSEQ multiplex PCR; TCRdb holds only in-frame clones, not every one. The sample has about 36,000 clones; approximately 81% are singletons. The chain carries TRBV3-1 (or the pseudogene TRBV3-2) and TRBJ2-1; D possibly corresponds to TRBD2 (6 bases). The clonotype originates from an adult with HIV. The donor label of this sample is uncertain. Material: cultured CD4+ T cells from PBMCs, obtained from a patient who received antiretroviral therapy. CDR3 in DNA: TGTGCCAGCAGCCAAGTAGCGGACTACAATGAGCAGTTCTTC. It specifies CASSQVADYNEQFF.